This T cell receptor beta chain was documented in a study of blood T cell repertoires in COVID-19. Across the study: COVID-19 samples from acute and convalescent phases originated in the United States, Italy and Spain. PBMCs, B-cell-depleted T cells, or T cells provided the cDNA or gDNA that made up the material.

Per the original methods: Amplification of reference gene primers provided the estimated nucleated cell counts. Sequencing used immunoSEQ multiplex PCR; TCRdb keeps in-frame clones, though not all of them. V and J calls and clone size come straight from that table; D and trimming were deduced from the DNA. The sample yields around 150,000 clones, 85% seen once. The CDR3 runs 15 residues. Germline-derived CDR1 and CDR2 are SGDLS and YYNGEE. V gave up 4 bases and J gave up 6 bases, with 17 bases separating them. The specimen sequenced was peripheral blood. The clonotype originates from a human donor with acute or convalescent COVID-19. The donor label of this sample is uncertain. J is TRBJ1-5 and V is TRBV9; D possibly corresponds to TRBD1 (5 bases). In DNA, the CDR3 is TGTGCCAGCAGCCCCCTCGGAGGGGTTGGTCAGCCCCAGCATTTT. Amino acid sequence: CASSPLGGVGQPQHF.